One and the same sample provided the 13 T cell receptor beta chains below, sequenced in a study of blood T cell repertoires in COVID-19 (dated by TCRdb to about 2020). Library preparation employed the immunoSEQ multiplex PCR assay. TCRdb mirrors the immuneACCESS table, restricted to in-frame sequences. Some clones are absent from its copies; in checked studies, under half trace to an unresolved V gene, and the reason for the others is unknown. For this sample the table gives more than 110,000 clones, of which over 75% were detected only once. 2.5% to 3.5% of the sample is in the top ten clones. The sample comprised PBMCs or T cells enriched from blood (not recorded which). Receptors originate from a woman aged 45-65 years who had recovered from COVID-19.

This chain uses TRBV7-9 with TRBJ1-6; D uncertain. Germline assignment: CDR1 SEHNR and CDR2 FQNEAQ (reference sequence). This CDR3 spans 16 amino acids. Trimming stripped 3 bases from V and 6 bases from J, with 15 bases between. The CDR3 spells CASSFSLTTFNSPLHF. The DNA for the CDR3 is TGTGCCAGCAGCTTTTCGCTGACAACATTTAATTCACCCCTCCACTTT.

The genes are TRBV28 and TRBJ2-1; 9 bases map to TRBD2. Germline lookup yields CDR1 MDHEN and CDR2 SYDVKM. After removal of 5 bases from V and 10 bases from J, the junction contained 12 bases not matched to a gene. This CDR3 contains 15 residues. The CDR3 DNA reads as TGTGCCAGCAGTCTGACTAGCGGTGGAGCAGGGGAGCAGTTCTTC. Translating gives CASSLTSGGAGEQFF.

The chain has TRBV19 and TRBJ1-6, with no clear D. The germline V and J ends were trimmed by 1 base and 7 bases, with 11 bases remaining between them. This CDR3 is built from 15 residues. Germline V gene data show CDR1 as LNHDA and CDR2 as SQIVND (reference sequence). The CDR3 nucleotides read TGTGCCAGTAGTATAGCGAAAGCGGGGAATTCACCCCTCCACTTT. It yields the protein CASSIAKAGNSPLHF.

This clone was counted once. V and J are TRBV7-9 and TRBJ2-7, with 7 bases identical to TRBD1. Looked up from germline, CDR1 is SEHNR and CDR2 is FQNEAQ (reference sequence). The length of the CDR3 is 15 residues. V shed 1 base, J shed 2 bases, and the junction held 5 bases outside the gene matches. CDR3 nucleotide sequence: TGTGCCAGCAGCTTAGACCCGGGACAGACCTACGAGCAGTACTTC. This codes for CASSLDPGQTYEQYF. Variable domain in full (rest from reference TRBV7-9 and TRBJ2-7): DTGVSQNPRHKITKRGQNVTFRCDPISEHNRLYWYRQTLGQGPEFLTYFQNEAQLEKSRLLSDRFSAERPKGSFSTLEIQRTEQGDSAMYLCASSLDPGQTYEQYFGPGTRLTVT.

The chain recombines TRBV7-9 with TRBJ2-5; D possibly corresponds to TRBD1 (6 bases). This CDR3 contains 14 residues. Trimming cost V 1 base and J 5 bases, with 11 bases left between them. CDR1 is SEHNR, CDR2 FQNEAQ, per germline (reference sequence). In nucleotides, the CDR3 is TGTGCCAGCAGCTTAGAGCAGGGGTGGGAGACCCAGTACTTC. Translation: CASSLEQGWETQYF.

The J gene is TRBJ2-7, the V gene TRBV28; 8 bases match TRBD1. Germline CDR1 MDHEN, CDR2 SYDVKM. V shed 2 bases, J shed 6 bases, and the junction held 9 bases outside the gene matches. The length of the CDR3 is 15 residues. Here the CDR3 DNA reads TGTGCCAGCAGTTTACCCGACAGGGGACTCGGCGAGCAGTACTTC. Protein sequence: CASSLPDRGLGEQYF.

This chain connects TRBV7-9 to TRBJ2-1; 11 bases fit TRBD2. The CDR3 totals 14 residues. Germline CDR1 SEHNR, CDR2 FQNEAQ (reference sequence). The V and J ends lost 5 bases and 8 bases, in that order; junction bases with no gene match: 5. The CDR3 bases are TGTGCCAGCAGCAATAGCGGGGGGGCGGATGAGCAGTTCTTC. Amino acids: CASSNSGGADEQFF.

The V gene is TRBV6-5, the J gene TRBJ2-5; 7 bases agree with TRBD1. The CDR3 is 14 residues long. The J segment lost 5 bases and the V segment lost 6 bases, leaving 9 bases of the junction unmatched. Looked up from germline, CDR1 is MNHEY and CDR2 is SVGAGI. CDR3 nucleotides: TGTGCCAGCAGCCAGGGGACAGCTCTGGAGACCCAGTACTTC. Protein: CASSQGTALETQYF.

This rearrangement joins TRBV19 to TRBJ1-1; D is perhaps TRBD1 (6 bases). The CDR3 totals 18 residues. The V and J ends lost 2 bases and 0 bases respectively, with 19 bases between them. Germline V gene sequence: CDR1 LNHDA, CDR2 SQIVND (reference sequence). The CDR3 coding sequence is TGTGCCAGTAGTATACTTCCTCAAGGACAGCTCATGAACACTGAAGCTTTCTTT. This encodes CASSILPQGQLMNTEAFF.

This rearrangement joins TRBV19 to TRBJ2-3; 7 bases are shared with TRBD2. Germline loops: CDR1 LNHDA, CDR2 SQIVND (reference sequence). V trimming: 1 base; J trimming: 5 bases; junction bases outside the gene matches: 3. CDR3 length equals 14 residues. CDR3 amino acids: CASSIAWEGDTQYF. DNA of the CDR3: TGTGCCAGTAGTATAGCTTGGGAGGGAGATACGCAGTATTTT. The full variable domain, in which reference TRBV19 and TRBJ2-3 provide the parts outside the CDR3, is DGGITQSPKYLFRKEGQNVTLSCEQNLNHDAMYWYRQDPGQGLRLIYYSQIVNDFQKGDIAEGYSVSREKKESFPLTVTSAQKNPTAFYLCASSIAWEGDTQYFGPGTRLTVL.

This clone appeared a few times. This chain connects TRBV5-6 to TRBJ2-5; 7 bases map to TRBD1. CDR1 and CDR2 (germline): SGHDT, YYEEEE. Trimming took 2 bases from V and 5 from J; bases not matched to a gene: 15. The length of the CDR3 is 17 residues. The CDR3 reads CASSLSPIRGRGETQYF. The CDR3 coding sequence is TGTGCCAGCAGCTTATCCCCTATTAGGGGGCGTGGGGAGACCCAGTACTTC.

CDR3 DNA sequence: TGTGCCAGTAGTTTCCCTAGCGGGGGAGAAGAGACCCAGTACTTC. This translates into CASSFPSGGEETQYF. This chain links TRBV19 with TRBJ2-5; 10 bases are a match to TRBD2. V gave up 5 bases and J gave up 3 bases; unmatched junction bases: 6. Germline CDR1 is LNHDA and CDR2 is SQIVND (reference sequence). CDR3 length equals 15 residues.

The chain employs TRBV5-1 and TRBJ1-4; 8 bases fit TRBD1. The trim removed 5 bases at V and 6 bases at J, leaving 12 bases unmatched. Germline V gene lookup returns CDR1 SGHRS and CDR2 YFSETQ. This CDR3 region has 16 residues. The CDR3: CASSGQGVGIYEKLFF. CDR3 in DNA: TGCGCCAGCAGTGGACAGGGTGTAGGGATATATGAAAAACTGTTTTTT.